Below, 26 T cell receptor beta chains from the same sample are listed, as sequenced in a study of T-cell reconstitution after alpha-beta-depleted transplantation in children. The TCRbeta library was prepared with unique molecular identifiers. TCRdb fed the PCR reads into MiXCR, producing one record per CDR3 protein. The data show 200,000 to 250,000 distinct CDR3 sequences, approximately 9% seen once. The specimen was PBMCs from the stem cell graft donor, collected from the stem cell graft. The receptors shown here come from a human donor who donated a stem cell graft to a child with acute lymphoblastic leukemia.

This clonotype was counted ten times or more. J is TRBJ1-6 and V is TRBV10-2; possible D gene TRBD1, 6 bases. CDR1 is WSHSY and CDR2 is SAAADI in the germline V gene. V shed 4 bases and J shed 7 bases, with 11 bases lying between them. The CDR3 runs 14 residues. CDR3 in amino acids: CASSGQGTNSPLHF. CDR3 coding DNA: TGCGCCAGCAGTGGGCAGGGGACAAATTCACCCCTCCACTTT.

This clonotype occurred many times. The rearrangement joins TRBV3-1 to TRBJ1-2; tentatively, D is TRBD1 (5 bases). Looked up from germline, CDR1 is LGHDT and CDR2 is YNNKEL (reference sequence). The length of the CDR3 is 14 residues. V gave up 1 base and J gave up 3 bases, with 9 bases separating them. CDR3 nucleotide sequence: TGTGCCAGCAGCCAAGGGCAGGGCTACTATGGCTACACCTTC. This codes for CASSQGQGYYGYTF.

This clonotype was found a few times. The rearrangement links TRBV7-2 to TRBJ2-4; TRBD1 or TRBD2 may be the D gene (5 bases each). Germline assignment: CDR1 SGHTA and CDR2 FQGNSA. The CDR3 loop spans 15 amino acids. Trimming took 0 bases from V and 8 from J, leaving 14 bases between them. CDR3 amino acids: CASSLALEGTYIQYF. The CDR3 coding sequence is TGTGCCAGCAGCTTAGCGCTGGAAGGGACCTACATTCAGTACTTC.

A few counts support this clonotype. The chain recombines TRBV29-1 with TRBJ2-6, with 9 bases lining up with TRBD1. Germline values: CDR1 SQVTM, CDR2 ANQGSEA. V shed 0 bases, J shed 4 bases, and the junction held 7 bases outside the gene matches. The length of the CDR3 is 17 residues. CDR3 region: CSVEEWDRVSGANVLTF. CDR3 bases: TGCAGCGTTGAAGAGTGGGACAGGGTTTCAGGGGCCAACGTCCTGACTTTC. The whole variable domain, filled in from reference TRBV29-1 and TRBJ2-6, reads SAVISQKPSRDICQRGTSLTIQCQVDSQVTMMFWYRQQPGQSLTLIATANQGSEATYESGFVIDKFPISRPNLTFSTLTVSNMSPEDSSIYLCSVEEWDRVSGANVLTFGAGSRLTVL.

This chain connects TRBV2 to TRBJ2-7, with TRBD2 matching over 9 bases. The V and J ends lost 7 bases and 0 bases, in that order; junction bases with no gene match: 10. The length of the CDR3 is 16 residues. In germline, CDR1 is SNHLY, CDR2 FYNNEI. The CDR3 DNA reads as TGTGCCAGCACCTCAGAGCGGGGGGCCGCCTCCTACGAGCAGTACTTC. This translates into CASTSERGAASYEQYF.

The sample holds many counts of this clonotype. The chain links TRBV29-1 to TRBJ1-2, with TRBD1 identical over 8 bases. Germline CDR1 is SQVTM and CDR2 is ANQGSEA. The CDR3 loop spans 17 amino acids. V trimming: 0 bases; J trimming: 4 bases; junction bases outside the gene matches: 13. CDR3 loop: CSVEDRVWQGAGYGYTF. In DNA, the CDR3 is TGCAGCGTTGAAGATCGGGTTTGGCAGGGGGCAGGCTATGGCTACACCTTC.

The chain links TRBV7-6 to TRBJ2-3; D uncertain. This CDR3 is built from 16 residues. V gave up 4 bases and J gave up 1 base, with 15 bases separating them. Germline values: CDR1 SGHVS, CDR2 FNYEAQ. The CDR3 region is CASSSPPGTRTDTQYF. CDR3 bases: TGTGCCAGCAGCTCCCCTCCGGGCACGCGCACAGATACGCAGTATTTT.

This clonotype was seen only a few times. At one of its ends the junction is not consistent with the germline gene, which may arise from a read error. This sequence joins TRBV6-1 and TRBJ1-2, with a weak D call TRBD1 (6 bases). CDR1 is MNHNS and CDR2 is SASEGT in the germline V gene. There are 11 residues in the CDR3. CDR3 loop: CASSLTSGTLF. The CDR3 nucleotides read TGTGCCAGCAGTCTTACCTCCGGGACACTATTC.

This clonotype was recorded a few times. The chain joins TRBV15 to TRBJ1-1; a weak D match, TRBD1 (5 bases). CDR1 LNHNV and CDR2 YYDKDF come from the germline V gene (reference sequence). The CDR3 is 13 amino acids. Trimming stripped 4 bases from V and 9 bases from J, with 15 bases between. The CDR3 sequence: CATSKPPGGKAFF. The CDR3 DNA sequence: TGTGCCACCAGCAAACCTCCCGGGGGAAAAGCTTTCTTT. The complete variable domain, with remaining parts taken from reference TRBV15 and TRBJ1-1, reads DAMVIQNPRYQVTQFGKPVTLSCSQTLNHNVMYWYQQKSSQAPKLLFHYYDKDFNNEADTPDNFQSRRPNTSFCFLDIRSPGLGDTAMYLCATSKPPGGKAFFGQGTRLTVV.

This chain uses TRBV5-1 with TRBJ1-2, with TRBD1 matching over 7 bases. There are 15 residues in the CDR3. Germline V lookup: CDR1 SGHRS, CDR2 YFSETQ. V lost 4 bases and J lost 8; bases outside the gene matches: 14. Here the CDR3 reads CASSAGTARARGYTF. The CDR3 bases are TGCGCCAGCAGCGCCGGGACAGCGCGGGCTAGGGGCTACACCTTC.

V gene TRBV27 combines with J gene TRBJ1-2; D remains unclear. The CDR3 is made up of 17 amino acids. V was shortened by 4 bases and J by 5 bases, with 23 bases between the two germline ends. Germline CDR1 MNHEY, CDR2 SMNVEV (reference sequence). The CDR3 coding sequence is TGTGCCAGCAGTTCACATTCCGGGTCAGATAAAGGATATGGCTACACCTTC. This sequence encodes CASSSHSGSDKGYGYTF.

This clonotype has just a few counts. This chain uses TRBV3-1 with TRBJ1-3; D gene uncertain. V was clipped by 2 bases and J by 1 base, with 9 bases between them. Germline V lookup: CDR1 LGHDT, CDR2 YNNKEL (reference sequence). The CDR3 is 15 amino acids. In DNA, the CDR3 is TGTGCCAGCAGCCAAATGCAGGCGTCTGGAAACACCATATATTTT. Protein sequence: CASSQMQASGNTIYF.

This clonotype was seen only a few times. The V gene is TRBV5-1, the J gene TRBJ1-1; the match to TRBD1 covers 10 bases. The CDR3 runs 14 residues. Trimming removed 4 bases from V and 5 bases from J; junction bases left unmatched: 5. The germline gives CDR1 SGHRS, CDR2 YFSETQ. CDR3 loop: CASSGGTGVTEAFF. Here the CDR3 DNA reads TGCGCCAGCAGCGGGGGGACAGGGGTAACTGAAGCTTTCTTT. Using reference TRBV5-1 and TRBJ1-1 for the parts outside the CDR3, the full variable domain is KAGVTQTPRYLIKTRGQQVTLSCSPISGHRSVSWYQQTPGQGLQFLFEYFSETQRNKGNFPGRFSGRQFSNSRSEMNVSTLELGDSALYLCASSGGTGVTEAFFGQGTRLTVV.

This clonotype appeared many times. The V call is TRBV20-1, the J call TRBJ1-1; 10 nucleotides line up with TRBD1. The CDR3 loop spans 15 amino acids. The germline gives CDR1 DFQATT, CDR2 SNEGSKA (reference sequence). CDR3 in DNA: TGCAGCGGAGGGGGGACAGGGGATTCGGAGACTGAAGCTTTCTTT. Amino acids: CSGGGTGDSETEAFF.

The chain employs TRBV20-1 and TRBJ2-5; D is possibly TRBD1 (5 bases). Per germline, CDR1 DFQATT and CDR2 SNEGSKA (reference sequence). The V end lost 4 bases, the J end lost 7 bases, and 22 bases lay between the germline ends. This CDR3 contains 15 residues. The CDR3 DNA follows: TGCAGTGCTACAGAGACAGCCGGAACCGCAGGGACCCAGTACTTC. It yields the protein CSATETAGTAGTQYF.

This clonotype was seen at least ten times. The chain joins TRBV29-1 to TRBJ2-7; D may be TRBD1 (5 bases). V lost 4 bases and J 1 base, leaving 8 bases between the germline ends. Germline assignment: CDR1 SQVTM and CDR2 ANQGSEA. This CDR3 is built from 12 residues. For the CDR3, the DNA is TGCAGCGTTGTAGGGGATTCCTACGAGCAGTACTTC. Residues: CSVVGDSYEQYF.

About this clonotype: With a much larger clone just one base away, this may be a read error. This CDR3 fails to terminate in the conserved phenylalanine or tryptophan, so it likely reflects a read error. The rearrangement uses TRBV12-3 or TRBV12-4 and TRBJ2-7; the D call may be TRBD1 or TRBD2 (5 bases each). The CDR3 loop spans 15 amino acids. Trimming pared 3 bases from V and 7 bases from J, leaving 19 bases between. CDR3 amino acids: CASSLGRGSEGEQYL. In DNA form, the CDR3 reads TGTGCCAGCAGTTTGGGACGAGGGAGCGAGGGGGAGCAGTACCTC.

This clonotype was recorded many times. The J gene is TRBJ2-2, the V gene TRBV27; no definite D call. CDR3 length: 14 residues. The germline CDR1 and CDR2 sequences are MNHEY and SMNVEV (reference sequence). V was clipped by 8 bases and J by 5 bases, with 15 bases between them. The CDR3 sequence: CASAIMGSTGELFF. CDR3 DNA sequence: TGTGCCAGCGCTATTATGGGGTCGACCGGGGAGCTGTTTTTT.

The chain combines TRBV9 with TRBJ1-6; D is perhaps TRBD1 (6 bases). In germline, CDR1 is SGDLS, CDR2 YYNGEE. The germline V and J ends were trimmed by 4 bases and 7 bases, with 21 bases remaining between them. This CDR3 is built from 17 residues. The CDR3 DNA follows: TGTGCCAGCAGCCCGAGCCCCGCCGAGCAGGGGAATTCACCCCTCCACTTT. Residues: CASSPSPAEQGNSPLHF. Full variable domain (missing parts from reference TRBV9 and TRBJ1-6): DSGVTQTPKHLITATGQRVTLRCSPRSGDLSVYWYQQSLDQGLQFLIQYYNGEERAKGNILERFSAQQFPDLHSELNLSSLELGDSALYFCASSPSPAEQGNSPLHFGNGTRLTVT.

This clonotype was observed a handful of times. The genes are TRBV4-3 and TRBJ2-4; D unclear. V lost 1 base, J lost 1 base, and 11 bases lay in between. CDR1 is LGHNA, CDR2 YSLEER, per germline. CDR3 length: 16 amino acids. The chain's CDR3 is CASSQGAAEAKNIQYF. As DNA, the CDR3 is TGCGCCAGCAGCCAAGGGGCCGCGGAGGCCAAAAACATTCAGTACTTC.

This clonotype has ten or more counts. This chain links TRBV2 with TRBJ2-7; D remains unclear. Per the germline V gene, CDR1 is SNHLY and CDR2 is FYNNEI. The germline V and J ends were trimmed by 4 bases and 0 bases, with 10 bases remaining between them. The CDR3 runs to 14 residues. The chain's CDR3 is CASSVQVVSYEQYF. The DNA of the CDR3 is TGTGCCAGCAGTGTGCAGGTGGTCTCCTACGAGCAGTACTTC.

This clonotype was observed a few times. V gene TRBV4-1 combines with J gene TRBJ2-5, with D perhaps being TRBD1 or TRBD2 (5 bases each). V was shortened by 0 bases and J by 2 bases, with 7 bases between the two germline ends. This CDR3 is 14 amino acids long. Germline V lookup: CDR1 MGHRA, CDR2 YSYEKL. CDR3 protein: CASSQEGRQETQYF. The CDR3 coding sequence is TGCGCCAGCAGCCAAGAGGGACGACAAGAGACCCAGTACTTC.

This clonotype was recorded many times. The J gene is TRBJ2-5, the V gene TRBV6-2 or TRBV6-3; 13 bases align to TRBD2. The CDR3 consists of 16 residues. The J segment lost 0 bases and the V segment lost 4 bases, leaving 2 bases of the junction unmatched. CDR1 MNHEY and CDR2 SVGEGT come from the germline V gene. The CDR3 DNA sequence: TGTGCCAGCAGTTCGGGACTAGCGGGGTACCAAGAGACCCAGTACTTC. It yields the protein CASSSGLAGYQETQYF.

This clonotype appeared a few times. This chain joins TRBV3-1 and TRBJ1-6; 7 bases fit TRBD1. This CDR3 is 14 amino acids long. Germline V gene sequence: CDR1 LGHDT, CDR2 YNNKEL (reference sequence). Losses at the gene ends were 5 bases for V and 7 bases for J; bases not matched to a gene: 5. DNA for the CDR3: TGTGCCAGCAGCTACAGGGGAGCCAATTCACCCCTCCACTTT. It is translated as CASSYRGANSPLHF.

The V call is TRBV29-1, the J call TRBJ2-5; 10 bases map to TRBD1. CDR1 SQVTM and CDR2 ANQGSEA come from the germline V gene. Trimming at V came to 7 bases and at J to 4 bases, leaving 3 bases not matched to a gene. This CDR3 contains 12 residues. The CDR3 region has the DNA TGCAGCGCCTGGACAGGGGGAGAGACCCAGTACTTC. This codes for CSAWTGGETQYF.

This clonotype turned up a few times. The chain has TRBV30 and TRBJ2-5; 7 bases align to TRBD1. Trimming cost V 7 bases and J 7 bases; bases outside gene matches: 9. Germline V gene lookup returns CDR1 GTSNPN and CDR2 SVGIG (reference sequence). CDR3 size: 12 residues. The CDR3 DNA reads as TGTGCCTTGGATCAGGGGGTGGGGACCCAGTACTTC. Translating it yields CALDQGVGTQYF.